The rows below give T cell receptor beta chains drawn from one sample of a study of beta chain features in type 1 diabetes. Using immunoSEQ multiplex PCR, the repertoire was profiled, and TCRdb retains in-frame clones only, with some absent. The top ten clones hold roughly 0.028% of a sample with approximately 250,000 clones, 13% to 15% of them seen once. Sequencing was carried out using naive CD4+ T cells from blood. The receptors were sampled from a middle-aged woman in good health. The conserved cysteine and the conserved F or W are not part of the CDR3 here. D genes are given only for firm matches.

TRBJ1-5	TRBV7-2	TRBD1	ASSPGQGGKPQH
TRBJ2-6	TRBV19	.	ASSMPESGANVLT
TRBJ1-2	TRBV13	.	ASRRAGAPSFNYGYT
TRBJ2-7	TRBV7-2	TRBD1	ASSLGTGNYEQY
TRBJ2-1	TRBV5-4	.	ASSLGRTTLNEQF
TRBJ1-1	TRBV5-4	TRBD1	ASSSYLRTGGTEAF
TRBJ2-5	TRBV27	TRBD1	ASSSWDSQETQY
TRBJ2-1	TRBV6-5	.	ASSYSGQGSGNEQF
TRBJ2-7	TRBV7-2	TRBD1	ASSDRGAHEQY
TRBJ2-7	TRBV7-9	.	ASSPLTGYEQY
TRBJ2-7	TRBV4-1	TRBD1	ASSQVTGTGIYEQY
TRBJ2-3	TRBV10-3	TRBD2	AIRKGAGEGDTQY
TRBJ2-1	TRBV11-2	.	ASRLDSFNEQF
TRBJ2-3	TRBV5-1	TRBD2	ASTASGGTSTDTQY
TRBJ1-2	TRBV27	.	ASRRTGLSYGYT
TRBJ2-7	TRBV7-9	TRBD1	ASSLRSARQGAYEQY
TRBJ1-3	TRBV9	TRBD1	ASSVDLTGGVRNTIY
TRBJ2-7	TRBV2	.	ASIGLRTYEQY
TRBJ1-4	TRBV6-6	TRBD1	ASRIRQGRDEKLF
TRBJ2-3	TRBV29-1	TRBD2	SVVAGGTDTQY
TRBJ2-2	TRBV12-1	.	ASSFLRETDYTGELF
TRBJ1-3	TRBV18	.	ASSPFQRNSGNTIY
TRBJ2-2	TRBV7-2	.	ASSSLSPGELF
TRBJ1-6	TRBV5-1	TRBD1	ASSFGAGGENSPLH
TRBJ2-5	TRBV13	TRBD2	ASSFSSGGQTQY
TRBJ2-3	TRBV6-5	.	ASSYGGTGTDTQY
TRBJ2-1	TRBV2	.	AGSPPLGGEQF
TRBJ2-1	TRBV6-5	.	ASNRFEQF
TRBJ2-1	TRBV13	TRBD2	ASSFGGGANLYNEQF
TRBJ1-3	TRBV18	.	ASSPLAGLPKGNTIY
TRBJ1-2	TRBV2	TRBD1	ASSLTGGYYGYT
TRBJ2-7	TRBV7-2	.	ASSLDGAGAPYEQY
TRBJ2-3	TRBV7-2	.	ASSLALRGTQY
TRBJ2-3	TRBV6-5	TRBD2	ASSLAGGLPDTQY
TRBJ2-3	TRBV7-9	.	ASSRRQGFSTDTQY
TRBJ2-1	TRBV5-5	.	ASSLVGRGPILSSYNEQF
TRBJ1-1	TRBV20-1	.	SASKNTEAF
TRBJ2-1	TRBV5-1	.	ASSLATGRAFGQF
TRBJ1-4	TRBV5-4	.	ASSAVNEKLF
TRBJ2-7	TRBV6-1	TRBD1	ASSEYRGRGEQY
TRBJ2-5	TRBV5-1	TRBD2	ASSPGTTLEETQY
TRBJ2-7	TRBV11-2	.	ASSPLTLAYEQY
TRBJ2-2	TRBV18	.	ASSPALGATGELF
TRBJ2-5	TRBV18	.	ASSPISGSQETQY
TRBJ1-6	TRBV11-1	TRBD1	ASSLSTGTGQPLH
TRBJ1-2	TRBV30	.	AWSVCRFSRYT
TRBJ2-1	TRBV6-5	.	ASSPPSNEQF
TRBJ1-1	TRBV19	.	ASSIEQVSAEAF
TRBJ2-3	TRBV10-1	.	ASSESTRTDTQY
TRBJ1-2	TRBV7-2	.	ASSSRQPAYGYT
TRBJ2-5	TRBV4-2	TRBD2	ASSKLAGGPY
TRBJ2-4	TRBV6-1	.	ASKDGGFFNIQY
TRBJ1-2	TRBV20-1	.	SATGDYGYT
TRBJ1-2	TRBV5-1	.	ASSLAEGARGYT
TRBJ2-5	TRBV19	.	ASSIGLETQY